One sample yielded the 14 T cell receptor beta chains listed below, sequenced in a study of metastatic and nonmetastatic thyroid tumors (dated by TCRdb to 2018 to 2020). The library was built by means of PCR. Sequencing was performed on an Illumina HiSeq 4000. In-frame beta chains were kept once TCRdb had trimmed the public reads at Q25 with fastp and called clones with MiXCR. The sample profile shows 4,500 to 5,000 clones; roughly 15% of them were found once. The top ten clones comprise around 15% of the sample. No treatment had been received by any patient before thyroid surgery. Sequenced material: adjacent normal tissue. These receptors came from a female donor with papillary thyroid cancer or a benign thyroid nodule (not recorded which). Some clones in this sample may be carry-over from other donors' samples.

The chain couples TRBV3-1 to TRBJ1-5; 7 bases align to TRBD1. The CDR3 length is 14 residues. CDR1 LGHDT and CDR2 YNNKEL come from the germline V gene (reference sequence). The V gene end was trimmed by 6 bases and the J gene end by 5 bases; junction bases not matched to a gene: 7. The CDR3 DNA follows: TGTGCCAGCAGTCACAGGGGCACTGATCAGCCCCAGCATTTT. Translation gives CASSHRGTDQPQHF.

This clone showed up many times. This sample also contains other DNA sequences that code for the same CDR3. The V gene is TRBV7-2, the J gene TRBJ2-5, with TRBD2 identical over 16 bases. In germline, CDR1 is SGHTA, CDR2 FQGNSA. The CDR3 covers 17 residues. The junction had 4 bases not matched to a gene; V was cut back by 5 bases and J by 1 base. This CDR3 reads CASSPGTSGGVQETQYF. The CDR3 DNA is TGTGCCAGCAGCCCCGGGACTAGCGGGGGGGTCCAAGAGACCCAGTACTTC. Full variable domain (rest looked up from reference TRBV7-2 and TRBJ2-5): GAGVSQSPSNKVTEKGKDVELRCDPISGHTALYWYRQSLGQGLEFLIYFQGNSAPDKSGLPSDRFSAERTGGSVSTLTIQRTQQEDSAVYLCASSPGTSGGVQETQYFGPGTRLLVL.

Concerning this clone: A read error may produce the germline difference seen at one junction end. This sequence joins TRBV6-4 and TRBJ1-2; 7 nucleotides agree with TRBD1. The germline V gene has CDR1 MRHNA and CDR2 SNTAGT. This CDR3 region has 11 residues. The CDR3 DNA reads as TGTGCCAGCAGTTACCGGGACAGCTCGTACTTC. This translates into CASSYRDSSYF.

This clone was detected ten times or more. The sample contains more than one DNA sequence encoding this CDR3. The CDR3 loop reads CSARASGVGTQYF. The CDR3 nucleotides read TGCAGTGCCCGGGCGAGCGGGGTTGGGACCCAGTACTTC. The chain couples TRBV20-1 to TRBJ2-5, with 7 bases matching TRBD2. J gave up 7 bases and V 6 bases, and 11 bases lay outside the gene matches. Germline V gene data show CDR1 as DFQATT and CDR2 as SNEGSKA (reference sequence). CDR3 length: 13 residues.

The chain combines TRBV19 with TRBJ2-5; the match to TRBD1 covers 10 bases. This CDR3 has 14 residues. Germline lookup yields CDR1 LNHDA and CDR2 SQIVND (reference sequence). V lost 6 bases, J lost 2 bases, and 3 bases stayed unmatched. In nucleotides, the CDR3 is TGTGCCAGTAGCAGACAGGGGGCTCAAGAGACCCAGTACTTC. Translated, it gives CASSRQGAQETQYF.

This clone showed up just a few times. This sequence joins TRBV7-2 and TRBJ1-2; perhaps TRBD1 as D (5 bases). V was pared by 3 bases and J by 5 bases, with 10 bases between. The CDR3 is 13 amino acids. In germline, CDR1 is SGHTA, CDR2 FQGNSA. As DNA, the CDR3 is TGTGCCAGCAGCTTGACAGCGGAATATGGCTACACCTTC. It specifies CASSLTAEYGYTF. Full variable domain (missing parts from reference TRBV7-2 and TRBJ1-2): GAGVSQSPSNKVTEKGKDVELRCDPISGHTALYWYRQSLGQGLEFLIYFQGNSAPDKSGLPSDRFSAERTGGSVSTLTIQRTQQEDSAVYLCASSLTAEYGYTFGSGTRLTVV.

At least ten counts were recorded for this clone. A much larger clone is a single base away; this may be a read error. The sample carries other DNA sequences with the same CDR3. This chain connects TRBV29-1 to TRBJ2-6; D is possibly TRBD1 (5 bases). Germline V gene lookup returns CDR1 SQVTM and CDR2 ANQGSEA. The CDR3 spans 13 residues. The CDR3: CSVERSGANVLTF. In DNA, the CDR3 is TGCAGCGTTGAAAGGTCTGGGGCCAACGTCTTGACTTTC. Looking up the rest from reference TRBV29-1 and TRBJ2-6 gives the full variable domain: SAVISQKPSRDICQRGTSLTIQCQVDSQVTMMFWYRQQPGQSLTLIATANQGSEATYESGFVIDKFPISRPNLTFSTLTVSNMSPEDSSIYLCSVERSGANVLTFGAGSRLTVL.

In its sample, this clone ranks as medium-sized. This chain connects TRBV5-1 to TRBJ2-7; TRBD1 matches at 11 bases. Losses at the gene ends were 6 bases for V and 2 bases for J; bases not matched to a gene: 10. This CDR3 has 16 amino acids. In germline, CDR1 is SGHRS, CDR2 YFSETQ. The CDR3: CASTRSTGQGAYEQYF. The CDR3 DNA reads as TGCGCCAGCACAAGATCTACGGGACAGGGGGCCTACGAGCAGTACTTC.

This clone came up many times. The chain links TRBV10-3 to TRBJ2-6, with D possibly being TRBD2 (6 bases). V lost 5 bases and J lost 0, with 14 bases in between. The CDR3 covers 17 residues. Germline V gene sequence: CDR1 ENHRY, CDR2 SYGVKD. The CDR3, as DNA: TGTGCCATCAGTCACCCCGGGAGCTCCTCTGGGGCCAACGTCCTGACTTTC. It encodes CAISHPGSSSGANVLTF.

In this sample, this clone turned up many times. This chain connects TRBV7-9 to TRBJ2-7, with D perhaps TRBD1 or TRBD2 (5 bases each). V was cut by 5 bases and J by 0 bases, with 8 bases left in between. In germline, CDR1 is SEHNR, CDR2 FQNEAQ (reference sequence). The CDR3 runs 13 residues. The CDR3 nucleotides are TGTGCCAGCAGCGGGGGAAGCTCCTACGAGCAGTACGTC. It yields the protein CASSGGSSYEQYV.

The chain combines TRBV11-1 with TRBJ2-5, with a weak D call TRBD1 (6 bases). Germline CDR1 and CDR2: SGHAT and FQDESV (reference sequence). V was trimmed by 6 bases and J by 5 bases, leaving 13 bases between them. This CDR3 has 13 amino acids. In DNA, the CDR3 is TGTGCCAGCAGATCACAGGGTGTGGAGACCCAGTACTTC. Its protein is CASRSQGVETQYF.

J is TRBJ1-4 and V is TRBV6-2 or TRBV6-3; no firm D call. Trimming stripped 5 bases from V and 8 bases from J, with 15 bases between. The CDR3 consists of 14 residues. Germline CDR1 is MNHEY and CDR2 is SVGEGT. The DNA for the CDR3 is TGTGCCAGCAGTGGACGAGGAGGTAGGGAAAAACTGTTTTTT. Translated: CASSGRGGREKLFF.

By sample fraction, this clone is medium-sized (0.01 to 0.1%). This chain links TRBV10-1 with TRBJ2-3; a possible D gene is TRBD2 (6 bases). The CDR3 length is 15 residues. Germline assignment: CDR1 WNHNN and CDR2 SYGVQD (reference sequence). Trimming stripped 8 bases from V and 1 base from J, with 16 bases between. In DNA, the CDR3 is TGCGCCAGCCTAATTCGAGCTAGCGGCACAGATACGCAGTATTTT. Amino acid sequence: CASLIRASGTDTQYF.

This clone has a count of ten or more. A much larger clone lies one base from this, so it may be a read error. The sample carries other DNA sequences with the same CDR3. The chain has TRBV7-9 and TRBJ1-4, with D uncertain. Trimming took off 9 bases at V and 13 bases at J, with 12 bases between the two ends. The CDR3 is 10 residues long. Germline-derived CDR1 and CDR2 are SEHNR and FQNEAQ (reference sequence). As DNA, the CDR3 is TGTGCCAGTAGCCGACAAGTACTGTTTTTT. This gives the protein CASSRQVLFF.